These 6 T cell receptor beta chains originate from one sample sequenced in a study of blood T cell repertoires in COVID-19. Method: immunoSEQ multiplex PCR; TCRdb's copy keeps in-frame clones and lacks some. Found here are around 250,000 clones, about 86% of them singletons; the top ten hold around 3.5%. Sequenced: PBMCs or T cells enriched from blood (not recorded which). These receptors all stem from a middle-aged man who had recovered from COVID-19.

This clone is a singleton in its sample. The gene calls are TRBV19 and TRBJ2-7; 12 bases agree with TRBD1. CDR1 is LNHDA and CDR2 is SQIVND in the germline V gene (reference sequence). J gave up 6 bases and V 3 bases, and 12 bases lay outside the gene matches. CDR3 length: 17 residues. CDR3 sequence reads: CASSISNRGQGAFEQYF. CDR3 nucleotide sequence: TGTGCCAGTAGTATTAGTAATAGGGGACAGGGGGCCTTCGAGCAGTACTTC.

The CDR3: CAISDRGRVSYEQYF. As DNA, the CDR3 is TGTGCCATCAGTGACCGCGGCAGGGTATCCTACGAGCAGTACTTC. The chain uses TRBV10-3 and TRBJ2-7; D perhaps matches TRBD1 (5 bases). CDR1 ENHRY and CDR2 SYGVKD come from the germline V gene. This CDR3 is 15 amino acids long. Trimming left V 3 bases short and J 1 base short, with 13 bases between.

Only one count was recorded for this clone. The rearrangement uses TRBV5-1 and TRBJ1-1; 10 bases line up with TRBD1. V trimming: 7 bases; J trimming: 4 bases; junction bases outside the gene matches: 7. CDR3 size: 14 residues. Germline values: CDR1 SGHRS, CDR2 YFSETQ. The CDR3 loop reads CASRIRTGGTEAFF. CDR3 nucleotides: TGCGCCAGCCGGATCAGGACAGGGGGCACTGAAGCTTTCTTT.

This chain connects TRBV2 to TRBJ2-7, with a possible D match to TRBD1 (6 bases). The CDR3 extends over 13 amino acids. The germline V gene encodes CDR1 SNHLY and CDR2 FYNNEI. V lost 6 bases, J lost 3 bases, and 12 bases lay in between. DNA of the CDR3: TGTGCCAGCAGCTTTAAAGGGGGCTACGAGCAGTACTTC. It is translated as CASSFKGGYEQYF. Variable domain in full (rest from reference TRBV2 and TRBJ2-7): EPEVTQTPSHQVTQMGQEVILRCVPISNHLYFYWYRQILGQKVEFLVSFYNNEISEKSEIFDDQFSVERPDGSNFTLKIRSTKLEDSAMYFCASSFKGGYEQYFGPGTRLTVT.

The genes are TRBV3-1 (or the pseudogene TRBV3-2) and TRBJ1-6; TRBD1 aligns across 7 bases. Germline CDR1 reads LGHDT; CDR2 reads YNNKEL (reference sequence). There are 13 residues in the CDR3. V trimming: 4 bases; J trimming: 8 bases; junction bases outside the gene matches: 2. CDR3 nucleotide sequence: TGTGCCAGCAGCCCGGACAGGCATTCACCCCTCCACTTT. It yields the protein CASSPDRHSPLHF.

This clone was observed a single time. The rearrangement links TRBV24-1 to TRBJ2-1; 7 bases agree with TRBD2. With V trimmed by 6 bases and J by 3 bases, 4 bases remained unmatched. CDR3 length: 14 amino acids. Germline lookup yields CDR1 KGHDR and CDR2 SFDVKD. CDR3 amino acids: CATSNWGGYNEQFF. CDR3 coding DNA: TGTGCCACCAGTAACTGGGGGGGCTACAATGAGCAGTTCTTC.